This TCR beta chain was documented in a study of CXCR3-negative and CXCR3-positive naive CD8 T cells. Points from the study as a whole: Between one naive subset and the other, surface CD5 was comparable, and TCR strength was inferred from TRB CDR3 properties. Researchers report that CXCR3-positive naive cells carry more hydrophobic TRB CDR3s than CXCR3-negative naive cells. Partially decreased CXCR3 expression was recorded after cryopreservation, and fresh PBMCs were used in most assays.

The CDR3 covers 18 residues. Germline V gives CDR1 MDHEN, CDR2 SYDVKM. UMI-tagged TRB cDNA libraries were built via 5' RACE. TCRdb processed the 5' RACE reads again and assigns one entry to each CDR3 protein, with no DNA. The sample features 150,000 to 180,000 distinct CDR3 sequences, with about 0.44% in its top ten. In regard to this clonotype: Its antigen is currently unknown.

This rearrangement joins TRBV28 to TRBJ2-7; TCRdb's D call of TRBD1 is untestable without DNA. The clonotype originates from a human donor in good health. Some clones in this sample may be carry-over from other donors' samples. The specimen was naive CXCR3+ CD8+ T cells from blood. The subset is: CD45RO-CCR7+CD27+CD95- naive CD8+ T cells expressing CXCR3 (TNR3+). This CDR3 is CASSFNPRKTGSSYEQYF.